The following is a T cell receptor (beta chain) sequence with its context. What it binds is not known. V lost 3 bases, J lost 7 bases, and 9 bases lay in between. The CDR3 is 13 amino acids. Germline V gives CDR1 MDHEN, CDR2 SYDVKM. These data come from a study of T cell responses to AZD1222 COVID-19 vaccine. Study findings and constraints: Recipients of two AZD1222 doses showed rising Spike-specific TCR breadth and depth. Without day 14 samples, only post-peak T cell repertoires were studied. Unmutated variant regions are reportedly targeted by nearly half of spike-specific TCRs.

Assay used: immunoSEQ multiplex PCR; TCRdb lists only in-frame clones, some missing. The sample includes roughly 150,000 clones, around 90% of them seen just once. The chain has TRBV28 and TRBJ2-2; D gene ambiguous. The sequence derives from an adult in good health. Here the sequenced sample was peripheral blood, taken on day 0 of AZD1222 vaccination. CDR3 in DNA: TGTGCCAGCAGTTTTGGAGTTGTCGGGGAGCTGTTTTTT. Protein: CASSFGVVGELFF.